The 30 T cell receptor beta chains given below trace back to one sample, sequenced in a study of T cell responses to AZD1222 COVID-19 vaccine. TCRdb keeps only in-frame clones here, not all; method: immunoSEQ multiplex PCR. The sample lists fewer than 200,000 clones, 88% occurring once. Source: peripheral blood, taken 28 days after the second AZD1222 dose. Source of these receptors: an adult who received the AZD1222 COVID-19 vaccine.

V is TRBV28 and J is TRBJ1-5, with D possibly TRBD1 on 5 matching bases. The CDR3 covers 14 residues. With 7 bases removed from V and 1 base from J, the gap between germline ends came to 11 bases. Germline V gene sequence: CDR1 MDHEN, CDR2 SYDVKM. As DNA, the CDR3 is TGTGCCAGCACCGGGGGACTGAGCAATCAGCCCCAGCATTTT. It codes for CASTGGLSNQPQHF.

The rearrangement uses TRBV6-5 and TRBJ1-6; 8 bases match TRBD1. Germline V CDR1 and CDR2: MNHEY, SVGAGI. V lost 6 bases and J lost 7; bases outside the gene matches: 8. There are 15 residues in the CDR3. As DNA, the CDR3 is TGTGCCAGCAGCGTCGGACAGGGATGGAATTCACCCCTCCACTTT. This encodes CASSVGQGWNSPLHF.

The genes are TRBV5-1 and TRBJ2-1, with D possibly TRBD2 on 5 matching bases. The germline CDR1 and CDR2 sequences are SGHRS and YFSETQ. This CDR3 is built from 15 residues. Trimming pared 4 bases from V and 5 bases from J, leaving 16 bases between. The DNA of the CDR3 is TGCGCCAGCAGCCTTTCGGCGGGTTTGGACAATGAGCAGTTCTTC. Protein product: CASSLSAGLDNEQFF. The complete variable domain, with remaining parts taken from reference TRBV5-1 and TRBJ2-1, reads KAGVTQTPRYLIKTRGQQVTLSCSPISGHRSVSWYQQTPGQGLQFLFEYFSETQRNKGNFPGRFSGRQFSNSRSEMNVSTLELGDSALYLCASSLSAGLDNEQFFGPGTRLTVL.

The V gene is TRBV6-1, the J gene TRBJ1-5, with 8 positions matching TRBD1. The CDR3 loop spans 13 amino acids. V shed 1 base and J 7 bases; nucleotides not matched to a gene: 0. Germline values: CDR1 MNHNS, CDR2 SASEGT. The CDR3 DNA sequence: TGTGCCAGCAGTGAAGGGACAGGGCAGCCCCAGCATTTT. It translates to CASSEGTGQPQHF.

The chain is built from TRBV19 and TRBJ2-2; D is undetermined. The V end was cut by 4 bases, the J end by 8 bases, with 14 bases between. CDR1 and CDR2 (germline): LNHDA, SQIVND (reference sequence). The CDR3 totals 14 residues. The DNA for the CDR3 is TGTGCCAGTAGTACCCAGGCGACCCAGGGGGAGCTGTTTTTT. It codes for CASSTQATQGELFF.

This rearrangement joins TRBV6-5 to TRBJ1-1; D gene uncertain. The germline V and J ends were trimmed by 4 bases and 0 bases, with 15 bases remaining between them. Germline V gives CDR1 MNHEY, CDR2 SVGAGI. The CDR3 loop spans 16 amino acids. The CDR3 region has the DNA TGTGCCAGCAGTTCCCTGGGAGTCCTTATGAACACTGAAGCTTTCTTT. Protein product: CASSSLGVLMNTEAFF.

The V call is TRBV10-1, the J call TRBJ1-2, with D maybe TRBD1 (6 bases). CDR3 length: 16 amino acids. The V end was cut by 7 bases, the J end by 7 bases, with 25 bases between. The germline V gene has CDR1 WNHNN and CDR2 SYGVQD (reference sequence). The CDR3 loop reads CASTNGLGGGESGYTF. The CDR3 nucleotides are TGCGCCAGCACTAACGGTTTGGGGGGCGGGGAGAGTGGCTACACCTTC.

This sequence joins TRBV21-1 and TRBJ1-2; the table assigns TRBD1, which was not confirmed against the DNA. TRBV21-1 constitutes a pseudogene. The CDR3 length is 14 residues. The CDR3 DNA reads TGTGCCAGCAGGGGACAGGGGGCGCGGTATGGCTACACCTTC. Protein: CASRGQGARYGYTF.

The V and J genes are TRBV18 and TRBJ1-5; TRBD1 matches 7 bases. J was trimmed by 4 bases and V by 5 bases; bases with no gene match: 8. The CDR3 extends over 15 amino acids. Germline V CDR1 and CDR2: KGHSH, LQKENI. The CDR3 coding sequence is TGTGCCAGCTCATTCGGGACAGCCACTAATCAGCCCCAGCATTTT. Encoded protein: CASSFGTATNQPQHF. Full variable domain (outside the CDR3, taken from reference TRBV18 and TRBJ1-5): NAGVMQNPRHLVRRRGQEARLRCSPMKGHSHVYWYRQLPEEGLKFMVYLQKENIIDESGMPKERFSAEFPKEGPSILRIQQVVRGDSAAYFCASSFGTATNQPQHFGDGTRLSIL.

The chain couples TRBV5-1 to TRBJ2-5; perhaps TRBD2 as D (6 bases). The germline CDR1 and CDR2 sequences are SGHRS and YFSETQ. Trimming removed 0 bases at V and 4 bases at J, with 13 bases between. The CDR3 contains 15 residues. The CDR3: CASSLVAGRSETQYF. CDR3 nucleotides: TGCGCCAGCAGCTTGGTAGCTGGGAGGTCAGAGACCCAGTACTTC.

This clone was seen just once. This chain's CDR3 is CASSFYGTGNTGELFF. The CDR3, as DNA: TGTGCCAGCAGTTTCTATGGGACAGGGAACACCGGGGAGCTGTTTTTT. V gene TRBV27 combines with J gene TRBJ2-2; 8 bases match TRBD1. Germline V gene sequence: CDR1 MNHEY, CDR2 SMNVEV (reference sequence). CDR3 length equals 16 residues. V trimming: 3 bases; J trimming: 1 base; junction bases outside the gene matches: 4.

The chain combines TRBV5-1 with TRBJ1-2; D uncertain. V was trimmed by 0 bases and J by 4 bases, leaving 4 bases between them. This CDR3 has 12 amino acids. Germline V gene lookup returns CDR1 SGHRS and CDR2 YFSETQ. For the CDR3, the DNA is TGCGCCAGCAGCTTGGGGGGCTATGGCTACACCTTC. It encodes CASSLGGYGYTF.

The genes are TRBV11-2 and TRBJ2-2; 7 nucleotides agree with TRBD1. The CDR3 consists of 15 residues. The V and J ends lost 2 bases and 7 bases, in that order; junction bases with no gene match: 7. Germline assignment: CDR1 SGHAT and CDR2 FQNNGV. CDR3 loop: CASSLPTGRVGELFF. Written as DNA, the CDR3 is TGTGCCAGCAGCTTACCGACAGGGCGGGTCGGGGAGCTGTTTTTT.

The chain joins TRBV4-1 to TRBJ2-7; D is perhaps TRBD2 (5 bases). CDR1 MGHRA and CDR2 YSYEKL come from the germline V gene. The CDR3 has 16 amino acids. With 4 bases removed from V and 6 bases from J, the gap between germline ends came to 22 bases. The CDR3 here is CASSPDSPLGVSEQYF. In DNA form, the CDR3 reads TGCGCCAGCAGCCCGGACTCACCTCTTGGGGTGAGCGAGCAGTACTTC.

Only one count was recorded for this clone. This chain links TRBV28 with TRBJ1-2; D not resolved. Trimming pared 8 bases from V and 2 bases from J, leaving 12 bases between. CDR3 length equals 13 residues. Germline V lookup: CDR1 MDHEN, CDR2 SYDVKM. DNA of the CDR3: TGTGCCAGCGCCGTGAGCCGGAACTATGGCTACACCTTC. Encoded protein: CASAVSRNYGYTF.

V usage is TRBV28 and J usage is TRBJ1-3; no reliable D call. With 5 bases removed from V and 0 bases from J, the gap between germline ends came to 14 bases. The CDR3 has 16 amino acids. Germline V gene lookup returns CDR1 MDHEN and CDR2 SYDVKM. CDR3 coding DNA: TGTGCCAGCAGTGCCTTCCGAGGGTCCTCTGGAAACACCATATATTTT. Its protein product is CASSAFRGSSGNTIYF.

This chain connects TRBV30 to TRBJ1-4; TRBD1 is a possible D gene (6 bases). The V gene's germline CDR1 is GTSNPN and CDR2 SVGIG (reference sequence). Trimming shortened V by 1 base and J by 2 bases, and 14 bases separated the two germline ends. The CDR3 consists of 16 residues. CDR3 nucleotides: TGTGCCTGGAGTGGCGGGGGCGTTAGGACTAATGAAAAACTGTTTTTT. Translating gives CAWSGGGVRTNEKLFF.

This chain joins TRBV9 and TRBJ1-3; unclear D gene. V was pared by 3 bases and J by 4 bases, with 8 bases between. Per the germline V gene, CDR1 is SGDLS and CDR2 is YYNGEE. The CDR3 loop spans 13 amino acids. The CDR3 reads CASSAPTGNTIYF. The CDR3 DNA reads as TGTGCCAGCAGCGCCCCGACAGGAAACACCATATATTTT. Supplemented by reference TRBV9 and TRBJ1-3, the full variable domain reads DSGVTQTPKHLITATGQRVTLRCSPRSGDLSVYWYQQSLDQGLQFLIQYYNGEERAKGNILERFSAQQFPDLHSELNLSSLELGDSALYFCASSAPTGNTIYFGEGSWLTVV.

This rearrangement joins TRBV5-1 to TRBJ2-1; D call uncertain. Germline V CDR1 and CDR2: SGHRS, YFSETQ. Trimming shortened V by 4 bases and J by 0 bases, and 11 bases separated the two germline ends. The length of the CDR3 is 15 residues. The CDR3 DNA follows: TGCGCCAGCAGCCCCCCAGGAAGCTCCTACAATGAGCAGTTCTTC. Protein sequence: CASSPPGSSYNEQFF.

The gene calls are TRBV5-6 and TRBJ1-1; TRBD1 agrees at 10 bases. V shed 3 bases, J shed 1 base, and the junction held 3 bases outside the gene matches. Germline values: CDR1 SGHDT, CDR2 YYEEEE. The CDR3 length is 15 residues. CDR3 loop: CASSWGDRGNTEAFF. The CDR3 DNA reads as TGTGCCAGCAGCTGGGGGGACAGGGGGAACACTGAAGCTTTCTTT.

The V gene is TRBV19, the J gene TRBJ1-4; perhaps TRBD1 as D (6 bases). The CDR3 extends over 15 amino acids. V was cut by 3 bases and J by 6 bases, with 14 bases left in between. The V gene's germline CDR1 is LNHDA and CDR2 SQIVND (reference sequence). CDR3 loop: CASSMLRGADEKLFF. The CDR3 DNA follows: TGTGCCAGTAGTATGCTCAGGGGCGCAGATGAAAAACTGTTTTTT.

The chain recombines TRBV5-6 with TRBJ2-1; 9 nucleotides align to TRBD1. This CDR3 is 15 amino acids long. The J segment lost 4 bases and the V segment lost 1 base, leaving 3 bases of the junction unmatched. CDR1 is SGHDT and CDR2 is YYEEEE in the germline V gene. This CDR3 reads CASSLRGTGYNEQFF. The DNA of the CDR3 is TGTGCCAGCAGCTTGAGGGGGACAGGGTACAATGAGCAGTTCTTC.

The CDR3 here is CASGLRQKNTGELFF. The CDR3 nucleotides are TGTGCTAGTGGTTTAAGACAGAAAAACACCGGGGAGCTGTTTTTT. V usage is TRBV12-5 and J usage is TRBJ2-2; a weak D match, TRBD1 (5 bases). Germline assignment: CDR1 LGHNT and CDR2 FRNRAP. The V end was cut by 3 bases, the J end by 2 bases, with 10 bases between. The CDR3 covers 15 residues.

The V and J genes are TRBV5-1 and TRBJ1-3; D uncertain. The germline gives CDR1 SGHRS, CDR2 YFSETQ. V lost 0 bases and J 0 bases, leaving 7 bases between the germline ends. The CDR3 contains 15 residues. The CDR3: CASSLVAASGNTIYF. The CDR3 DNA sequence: TGCGCCAGCAGCTTGGTGGCTGCCTCTGGAAACACCATATATTTT.

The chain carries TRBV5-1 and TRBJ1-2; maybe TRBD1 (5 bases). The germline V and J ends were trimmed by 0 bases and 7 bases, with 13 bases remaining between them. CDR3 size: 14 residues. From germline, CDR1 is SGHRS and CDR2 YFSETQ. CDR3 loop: CASSLESRAPGYTF. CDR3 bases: TGCGCCAGCAGCTTGGAAAGCAGGGCGCCTGGCTACACCTTC.

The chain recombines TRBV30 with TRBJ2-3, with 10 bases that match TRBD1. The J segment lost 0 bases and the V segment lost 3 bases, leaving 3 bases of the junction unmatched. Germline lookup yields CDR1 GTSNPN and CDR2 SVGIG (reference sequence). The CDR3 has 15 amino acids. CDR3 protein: CAWRSGQGSTDTQYF. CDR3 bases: TGTGCCTGGAGGTCGGGACAGGGGAGCACAGATACGCAGTATTTT.

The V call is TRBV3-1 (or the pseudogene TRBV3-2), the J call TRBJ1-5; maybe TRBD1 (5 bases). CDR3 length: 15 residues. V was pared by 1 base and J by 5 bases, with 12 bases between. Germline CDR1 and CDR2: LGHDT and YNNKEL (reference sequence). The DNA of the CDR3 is TGTGCCAGCAGCCAAGGGCCAGGGAGAGATCAGCCCCAGCATTTT. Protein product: CASSQGPGRDQPQHF.

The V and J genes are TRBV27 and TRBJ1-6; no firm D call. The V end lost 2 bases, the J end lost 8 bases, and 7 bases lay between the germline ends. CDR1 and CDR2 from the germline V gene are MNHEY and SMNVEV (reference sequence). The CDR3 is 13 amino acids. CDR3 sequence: CASSLGGDSPLHF. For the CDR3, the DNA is TGTGCCAGCAGTTTAGGTGGAGATTCACCCCTCCACTTT.

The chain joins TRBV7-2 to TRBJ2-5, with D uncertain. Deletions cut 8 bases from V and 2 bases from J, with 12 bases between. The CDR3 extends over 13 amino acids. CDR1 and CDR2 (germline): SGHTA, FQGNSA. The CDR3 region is CASGLGPQETQYF. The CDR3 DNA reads TGTGCCAGCGGATTAGGGCCGCAAGAGACCCAGTACTTC.

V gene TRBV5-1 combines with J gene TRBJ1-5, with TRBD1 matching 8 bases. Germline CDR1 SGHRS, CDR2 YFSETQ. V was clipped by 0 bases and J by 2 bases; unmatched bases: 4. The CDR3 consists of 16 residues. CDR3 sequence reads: CASSLDATGGNQPQHF. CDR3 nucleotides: TGCGCCAGCAGCTTGGACGCGACAGGGGGCAATCAGCCCCAGCATTTT.